The following is a T cell receptor (beta chain) sequence with its context. Antigen: not known. Trimming stripped 8 bases from V and 6 bases from J, with 13 bases between. CDR3 length: 12 amino acids. The germline gives CDR1 MDHEN, CDR2 SYDVKM. The assay was immunoSEQ multiplex PCR, and TCRdb's table has in-frame clones only and misses some. The sample includes 150,000 to 200,000 clones, less than 95% seen only once; the top ten take approximately 5.9%. The sample originates from a study of T cell responses to AZD1222 COVID-19 vaccine. General study points: White British ancestry dominated among donors, who included more females, and clonal diversity was possibly underestimated. Reportedly, nearly half of unique spike TCRs recognized epitopes outside B.1.351/B.1.1.7 mutations. Distributed over spike, vaccine-associated CD4 TCRs predominated at 160-218 and 743-854. Every sample of the repertoires postdated the peak T cell response.

The sample consisted of peripheral blood, taken 28 days after the second AZD1222 dose. The chain is built from TRBV28 and TRBJ1-1; unclear D gene. The clonotype originates from an adult who received the AZD1222 COVID-19 vaccine. CDR3 in amino acids: CASEGRGAEAFF. The CDR3, as DNA: TGTGCCAGCGAGGGCAGAGGCGCTGAAGCTTTCTTT.